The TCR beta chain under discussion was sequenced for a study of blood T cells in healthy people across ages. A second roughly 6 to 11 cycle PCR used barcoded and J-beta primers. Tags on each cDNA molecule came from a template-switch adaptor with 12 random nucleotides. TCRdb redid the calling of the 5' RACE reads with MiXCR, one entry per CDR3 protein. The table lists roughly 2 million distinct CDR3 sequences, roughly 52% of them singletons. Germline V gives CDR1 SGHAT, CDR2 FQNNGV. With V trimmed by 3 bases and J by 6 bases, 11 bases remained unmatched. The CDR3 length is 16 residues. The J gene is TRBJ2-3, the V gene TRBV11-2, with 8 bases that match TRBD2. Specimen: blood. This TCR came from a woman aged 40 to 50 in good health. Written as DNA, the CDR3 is TGTGCCAGCAGCTTTATAGCGGGGAGGCCGTGGGATACGCAGTATTTT. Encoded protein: CASSFIAGRPWDTQYF.